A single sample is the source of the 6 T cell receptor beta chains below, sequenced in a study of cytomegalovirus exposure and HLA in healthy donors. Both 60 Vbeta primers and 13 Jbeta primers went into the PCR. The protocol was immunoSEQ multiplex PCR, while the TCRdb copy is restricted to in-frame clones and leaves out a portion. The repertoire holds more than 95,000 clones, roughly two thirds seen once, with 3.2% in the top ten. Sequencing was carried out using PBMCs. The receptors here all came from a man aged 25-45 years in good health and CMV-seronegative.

The CDR3 sequence is CASSGGTLNEQFF. DNA of the CDR3: TGTGCCAGCAGCGGAGGGACCTTGAATGAGCAGTTCTTC. The chain carries TRBV5-4 and TRBJ2-1; possibly TRBD2 for D (6 bases). CDR1 is SGHNT, CDR2 YYREEE, per germline (reference sequence). The CDR3 loop spans 13 amino acids. V was shortened by 4 bases and J by 7 bases, with 12 bases between the two germline ends.

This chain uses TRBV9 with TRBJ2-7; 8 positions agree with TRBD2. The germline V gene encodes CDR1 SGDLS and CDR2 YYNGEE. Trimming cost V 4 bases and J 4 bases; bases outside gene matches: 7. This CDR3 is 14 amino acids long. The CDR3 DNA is TGTGCCAGCAGCTTACTAGCGGACCCTTACGAGCAGTACTTC. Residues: CASSLLADPYEQYF.

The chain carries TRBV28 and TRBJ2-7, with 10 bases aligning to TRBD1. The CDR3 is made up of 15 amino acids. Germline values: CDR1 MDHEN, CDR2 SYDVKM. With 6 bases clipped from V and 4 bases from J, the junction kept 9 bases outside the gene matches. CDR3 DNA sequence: TGTGCCAGCAGCCGCACCGGGACAGGGGAGTACGAGCAGTACTTC. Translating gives CASSRTGTGEYEQYF.

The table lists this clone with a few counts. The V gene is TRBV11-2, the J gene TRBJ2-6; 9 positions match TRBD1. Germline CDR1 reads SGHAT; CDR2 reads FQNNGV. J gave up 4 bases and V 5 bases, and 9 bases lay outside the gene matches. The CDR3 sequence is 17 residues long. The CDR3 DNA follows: TGTGCCAGCAGCCCTTCCGGGACAGGGTTGGGGGCCAACGTCCTGACTTTC. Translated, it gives CASSPSGTGLGANVLTF.

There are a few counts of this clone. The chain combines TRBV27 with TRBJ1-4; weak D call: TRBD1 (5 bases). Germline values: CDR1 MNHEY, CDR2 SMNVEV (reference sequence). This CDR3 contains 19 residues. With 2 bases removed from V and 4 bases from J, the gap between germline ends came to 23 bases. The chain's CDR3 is CASSLKGWNGAQVNEKLFF. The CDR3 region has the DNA TGTGCCAGCAGTTTAAAGGGGTGGAATGGGGCTCAAGTTAATGAAAAACTGTTTTTT.

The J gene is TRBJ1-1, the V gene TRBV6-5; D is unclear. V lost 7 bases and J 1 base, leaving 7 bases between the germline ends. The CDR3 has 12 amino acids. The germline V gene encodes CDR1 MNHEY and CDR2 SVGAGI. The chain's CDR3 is CASKRGNTEAFF. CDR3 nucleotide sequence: TGTGCCAGCAAACGGGGGAACACTGAAGCTTTCTTT.